The 20 T cell receptor beta chains given below trace back to one sample, sequenced in a study of T cells after yellow fever vaccination. MiXCR was run by TCRdb on the 5' RACE reads, yielding one entry per CDR3 protein. This sample has a few hundred thousand distinct CDR3 sequences, with 4% to 5.5% found just once. Sequences were derived from PBMCs, sampled 15 days after the yellow fever booster vaccination. These receptors were obtained from a young man who received the YFV17D yellow fever vaccine.

This clonotype was detected ten times or more. The chain is built from TRBV20-1 and TRBJ1-5; 12 positions match TRBD1. The CDR3 loop spans 14 amino acids. CDR1 and CDR2 from the germline V gene are DFQATT and SNEGSKA (reference sequence). Trimming at V came to 5 bases and at J to 5 bases, leaving 4 bases not matched to a gene. The CDR3 sequence is CSAQRDRGHQPQHF. CDR3 sequence (DNA): TGCAGTGCTCAGCGGGACAGGGGGCATCAGCCCCAGCATTTT.

This clonotype was counted between two and nine times. This sequence joins TRBV10-3 and TRBJ2-1, with 9 bases fitting TRBD2. The CDR3 is made up of 13 amino acids. The J segment lost 6 bases and the V segment lost 4 bases, leaving 1 base of the junction unmatched. Germline-derived CDR1 and CDR2 are ENHRY and SYGVKD. CDR3 sequence reads: CAISGSGGNEQFF. CDR3 nucleotides: TGTGCCATCAGTGGTAGCGGGGGCAATGAGCAGTTCTTC.

The chain uses TRBV4-3 and TRBJ1-1; tentatively, D is TRBD1 (5 bases). The V gene's germline CDR1 is LGHNA and CDR2 YSLEER. The CDR3 extends over 13 amino acids. With 2 bases removed from V and 12 bases from J, the gap between germline ends came to 16 bases. The CDR3 coding sequence is TGCGCCAGCAGCCAAAGCGGGGCGAGAGTTACTTTCTTT. Protein: CASSQSGARVTFF.

In its sample, this clonotype was seen once. This could be a read error, since a much larger clone is one nucleotide away. V and J are TRBV5-4 and TRBJ2-6; 8 positions agree with TRBD1. CDR3 length: 16 amino acids. Unmatched junction bases numbered 2, after V lost 2 bases and J lost 1 base. Germline assignment: CDR1 SGHNT and CDR2 YYREEE (reference sequence). As DNA, the CDR3 is TGTGCCAGCAGCTTCCAGGGGGCGTCTGGGGCCAACGTCCTGACTTTC. This gives the protein CASSFQGASGANVLTF.

The gene calls are TRBV3-1 and TRBJ1-3; no definite D call. The CDR3 runs 16 residues. Trimming removed 3 bases at V and 0 bases at J, with 12 bases between. CDR1 is LGHDT and CDR2 is YNNKEL in the germline V gene (reference sequence). As DNA, the CDR3 is TGTGCCAGCAGCCACCGGGGAGTCCCCTCTGGAAACACCATATATTTT. Translating gives CASSHRGVPSGNTIYF.

This clonotype was seen at least ten times. V gene TRBV4-1 combines with J gene TRBJ2-7, with a weak D call TRBD2 (6 bases). The CDR3 is 15 residues long. Germline V gene sequence: CDR1 MGHRA, CDR2 YSYEKL. Trimming took 5 bases from V and 1 from J, leaving 15 bases between them. Here the CDR3 DNA reads TGCGCCAGCAGCGGCGGGGCCCGATATTCCTACGAGCAGTACTTC. Amino acids: CASSGGARYSYEQYF.

Many counts were recorded for this clonotype. V and J are TRBV27 and TRBJ1-1; a possible D gene is TRBD1 (6 bases). The CDR3 is made up of 15 amino acids. Deletions cut 2 bases from V and 3 bases from J, with 13 bases between. CDR1 and CDR2 from the germline V gene are MNHEY and SMNVEV (reference sequence). The CDR3 protein is CASSLTVEGDTEAFF. The CDR3 bases are TGTGCCAGCAGTTTAACTGTAGAGGGGGACACTGAAGCTTTCTTT.

This clonotype was seen ten or more times. V is TRBV7-2 and J is TRBJ2-2; TRBD2 agrees at 7 bases. The ends lost 7 bases at V and 6 bases at J; junction bases unmatched: 14. Germline-derived CDR1 and CDR2 are SGHTA and FQGNSA. This CDR3 region has 16 residues. This CDR3 reads CASTTRSGGGAGELFF. For the CDR3, the DNA is TGTGCCAGCACCACGAGGTCGGGGGGAGGTGCCGGGGAGCTGTTTTTT.

This clonotype showed up many times. The rearrangement uses TRBV20-1 and TRBJ1-5, with D possibly matching TRBD1 (5 bases). The V gene lost 4 bases and the J gene lost 4 bases, with 8 bases spanning the gap. Germline CDR1 reads DFQATT; CDR2 reads SNEGSKA (reference sequence). The CDR3 contains 12 residues. Here the CDR3 reads CSAIKGNQPQHF. The DNA of the CDR3 is TGCAGTGCTATAAAGGGGAATCAGCCCCAGCATTTT.

The rearrangement links TRBV20-1 to TRBJ1-3; D unresolved. Trimming pared 2 bases from V and 2 bases from J, leaving 10 bases between. This CDR3 is 14 amino acids long. The germline CDR1 and CDR2 sequences are DFQATT and SNEGSKA (reference sequence). The CDR3, as DNA: TGCAGTGCTAGACAGCTAATCACTGGAAACACCATATATTTT. Translation: CSARQLITGNTIYF.

In this sample, this clonotype turned up many times. The V call is TRBV27, the J call TRBJ1-2, with 9 bases fitting TRBD1. This CDR3 comprises 17 residues. Germline V gene lookup returns CDR1 MNHEY and CDR2 SMNVEV (reference sequence). V lost 6 bases and J lost 1; bases outside the gene matches: 12. This CDR3 reads CASSSGLGTGLNYGYTF. CDR3 nucleotides: TGTGCCAGCAGCTCGGGCCTGGGGACAGGGCTTAACTATGGCTACACCTTC.

This clonotype has a handful of counts. The chain couples TRBV6-1 to TRBJ2-6; 7 bases are shared with TRBD1. CDR1 is MNHNS, CDR2 SASEGT, per germline. Trimming cost V 7 bases and J 1 base; bases outside gene matches: 10. The length of the CDR3 is 17 residues. The CDR3 nucleotides are TGTGCCAGCATCCCTAGACAGGGTCGTTCTGGGGCCAACGTCCTGACTTTC. The encoded protein is CASIPRQGRSGANVLTF.

This clonotype was found many times. This CDR3 reads CASSRTLQETQYF. CDR3 nucleotide sequence: TGTGCCAGCTCGAGGACTTTGCAAGAGACCCAGTACTTC. The rearrangement links TRBV18 to TRBJ2-5; tentatively, D is TRBD2 (5 bases). V lost 6 bases, J lost 2 bases, and 10 bases lay in between. Per germline, CDR1 KGHSH and CDR2 LQKENI. This CDR3 region has 13 residues. Full variable domain (missing parts from reference TRBV18 and TRBJ2-5): NAGVMQNPRHLVRRRGQEARLRCSPMKGHSHVYWYRQLPEEGLKFMVYLQKENIIDESGMPKERFSAEFPKEGPSILRIQQVVRGDSAAYFCASSRTLQETQYFGPGTRLLVL.

This clonotype was counted only a few times. Here the CDR3 reads CASSLGERAGHYNSPLHF. DNA for the CDR3: TGTGCCAGCAGCTTAGGGGAGAGAGCGGGACACTATAATTCACCCCTCCACTTT. The V call is TRBV7-6, the J call TRBJ1-6, with a tentative D call TRBD1 (6 bases). Trimming pared 1 base from V and 3 bases from J, leaving 16 bases between. Germline V gene data show CDR1 as SGHVS and CDR2 as FNYEAQ. The CDR3 has 18 residues. Combining the CDR3 with reference TRBV7-6 and TRBJ1-6 gives the whole variable domain GAGVSQSPRYKVTKRGQDVALRCDPISGHVSLYWYRQALGQGPEFLTYFNYEAQQDKSGLPNDRFSAERPEGSISTLTIQRTEQRDSAMYRCASSLGERAGHYNSPLHFGNGTRLTVT.

This clonotype came up many times. The V call is TRBV7-8, the J call TRBJ2-5; a weak D match, TRBD2 (6 bases). The V gene's germline CDR1 is SGHVS and CDR2 FQNEAQ. The CDR3 contains 17 residues. V lost 1 base and J lost 5, with 20 bases in between. The CDR3 DNA sequence: TGTGCCAGCAGCTTAGAATCCGGGACGCAAGGGAGGGAGACCCAGTACTTC. This translates into CASSLESGTQGRETQYF.

V is TRBV7-3 and J is TRBJ2-3, with D uncertain. Germline CDR1 and CDR2: SGHTA and FQGTGA. Trimming took 1 base from V and 0 from J, leaving 5 bases between them. CDR3 size: 14 residues. The CDR3 is CASSLMTSTDTQYF. DNA of the CDR3: TGTGCCAGCAGCTTAATGACTAGCACAGATACGCAGTATTTT. The entire variable domain, with the rest obtained from reference TRBV7-3 and TRBJ2-3, is as follows: GAGVSQTPSNKVTEKGKYVELRCDPISGHTALYWYRQSLGQGPEFLIYFQGTGAADDSGLPNDRFFAVRPEGSVSTLKIQRTERGDSAVYLCASSLMTSTDTQYFGPGTRLTVL.

The chain recombines TRBV6-2 or TRBV6-3 with TRBJ1-5, with 8 bases fitting TRBD1. Germline values: CDR1 MNHEY, CDR2 SVGEGT. There are 15 residues in the CDR3. J was trimmed by 2 bases and V by 7 bases; bases with no gene match: 7. The CDR3 spells CASNEDRVGNQPQHF. The DNA for the CDR3 is TGTGCCAGCAACGAGGACAGGGTTGGCAATCAGCCCCAGCATTTT.

Ten or more counts support this clonotype. This chain connects TRBV5-1 to TRBJ2-4; 8 bases are shared with TRBD2. Germline loops: CDR1 SGHRS, CDR2 YFSETQ. The CDR3 loop spans 16 amino acids. Trimming took 4 bases from V and 4 from J; bases not matched to a gene: 10. The CDR3 region is CASSDERGHSKNIQYF. For the CDR3, the DNA is TGCGCCAGCAGCGACGAGCGGGGGCATTCGAAAAACATTCAGTACTTC.

The table lists this clonotype with many counts. The chain employs TRBV29-1 and TRBJ1-2; no reliable D call. The CDR3 runs 13 residues. Germline lookup yields CDR1 SQVTM and CDR2 ANQGSEA. Deletions cut 3 bases from V and 4 bases from J, with 12 bases between. The DNA of the CDR3 is TGCAGCGTTGACCGAGACGGATTCTATGGCTACACCTTC. Encoded protein: CSVDRDGFYGYTF.

This clonotype has at least ten counts. The CDR3 DNA reads TGCAGCGTCCATTCAGGGGACACTGAAGCTTTCTTT. Its translation is CSVHSGDTEAFF. The gene calls are TRBV29-1 and TRBJ1-1; D is perhaps TRBD1 (6 bases). The CDR3 is made up of 12 amino acids. V gave up 6 bases and J gave up 3 bases, with 11 bases separating them. Germline V gene sequence: CDR1 SQVTM, CDR2 ANQGSEA.